This T cell receptor beta chain derives from a study of T cell changes during pregnancy in multiple sclerosis. Libraries were prepared by immunoSEQ multiplex PCR; TCRdb keeps only in-frame clonotypes and omits some of them. The sample consists of roughly 39,000 clones, around nine tenths of them appearing once. This clone showed up just a few times. The TCR comes from a female donor in good health, enrolled as a control in a pregnancy study. Sample: CD4+ T cells from peripheral blood mononuclear cells, taken in the first trimester of pregnancy.

The CDR3 loop reads CASSQPTGINTEAFF. Written as DNA, the CDR3 is TGTGCCAGCAGCCAGCCTACAGGGATAAACACTGAAGCTTTCTTT. The chain combines TRBV4-2 with TRBJ1-1; the D gene is possibly TRBD1 (6 bases). The CDR3 has 15 residues. V was pared by 3 bases and J by 2 bases, with 13 bases between. CDR1 is LGHNA and CDR2 is YNFKEQ in the germline V gene.